The present T cell receptor beta chain was sequenced within a study of OX40 agonist ivuxolimab in advanced cancers. Whole-study context: At under 85% male, the cohort had a mean age of 60 years, ranging from about 23 to 79. Study-wide findings and caveats: Patients who responded partially at 0.1-3.0 mg/kg showed clonal expansion ranking among the lowest. CD8+ T cells were the subset that, on average, had more expanded clones than CD4+.

The repertoire was sequenced with immunoSEQ multiplex PCR; TCRdb's copy has only in-frame clones and lacks some. The sample lists tens of thousands of clones, 89% occurring once. Worth noting for this clone: Antigen specificity is unknown.

Germline assignment: CDR1 SEHNR and CDR2 FQNEAQ (reference sequence). CDR3 length: 14 residues. The germline V and J ends were trimmed by 1 base and 2 bases, with 9 bases remaining between them. The chain is built from TRBV7-9 and TRBJ2-7, with D perhaps TRBD1 (5 bases). Sample: CD4+ or CD8+ T cells sorted from blood, taken in a trial of the OX40 agonist ivuxolimab. This sequence originates from an adult with an advanced solid tumor such as melanoma, head and neck, liver or kidney cancer. CDR3 loop: CASSLGTRTYEQYF. For the CDR3, the DNA is TGTGCCAGCAGCTTAGGGACAAGGACCTACGAGCAGTACTTC.